The clone carrying this T cell receptor (beta chain) was observed a single time. This record comes from a study of blood T cell repertoires in COVID-19. In the study's own analysis: From reference gene primer amplification, estimates of nucleated cell counts were derived. Profiled with immunoSEQ multiplex PCR; TCRdb holds only in-frame clones, not every one. That table gives V, J and clone size, and the DNA gave D and trimming. Of 100,000 to 150,000 clones in the sample, approximately 86% were seen once. J was trimmed by 6 bases and V by 6 bases; bases with no gene match: 6. This CDR3 spans 14 amino acids. Germline CDR1 MNHEY, CDR2 SVGAGI.

The genes are TRBV6-5 and TRBJ1-1; 11 bases agree with TRBD1. The sequencing input was PBMCs or T cells enriched from blood (not recorded which). This TCR came from a woman in her forties or fifties who had recovered from COVID-19. CDR3 DNA: TGTGCCAGCAGCAGGACAGGGGGCAGGGCTGAAGCTTTCTTT. Its protein product is CASSRTGGRAEAFF.